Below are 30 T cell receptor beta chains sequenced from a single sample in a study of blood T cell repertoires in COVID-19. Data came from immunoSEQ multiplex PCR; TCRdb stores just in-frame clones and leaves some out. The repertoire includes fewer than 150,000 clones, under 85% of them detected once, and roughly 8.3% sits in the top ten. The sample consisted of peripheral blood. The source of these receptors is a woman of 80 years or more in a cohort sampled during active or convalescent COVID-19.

As DNA, the CDR3 is TGTGCCAGCAGTTTTAGGAAGGTGAGGACTTCCAGCGATGAGCAGTTCTTC. It yields the protein CASSFRKVRTSSDEQFF. The V gene is TRBV28, the J gene TRBJ2-1; D is possibly TRBD2 (5 bases). Germline V gene lookup returns CDR1 MDHEN and CDR2 SYDVKM. There are 17 residues in the CDR3. V was clipped by 3 bases and J by 8 bases, with 23 bases between them.

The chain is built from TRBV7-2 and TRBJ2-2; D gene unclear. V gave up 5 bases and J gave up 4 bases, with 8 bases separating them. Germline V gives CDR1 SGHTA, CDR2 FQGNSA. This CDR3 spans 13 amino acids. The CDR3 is CASSHPTTGELFF. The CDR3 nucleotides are TGTGCCAGCAGCCATCCTACCACCGGGGAGCTGTTTTTT.

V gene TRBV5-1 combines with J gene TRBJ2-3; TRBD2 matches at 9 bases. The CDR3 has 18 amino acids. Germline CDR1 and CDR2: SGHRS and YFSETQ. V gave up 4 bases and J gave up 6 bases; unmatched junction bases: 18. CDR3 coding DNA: TGCGCCAGCAGCAAAAGAGCCGGGCTAGCGGGGACCCGGGATACGCAGTATTTT. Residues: CASSKRAGLAGTRDTQYF.

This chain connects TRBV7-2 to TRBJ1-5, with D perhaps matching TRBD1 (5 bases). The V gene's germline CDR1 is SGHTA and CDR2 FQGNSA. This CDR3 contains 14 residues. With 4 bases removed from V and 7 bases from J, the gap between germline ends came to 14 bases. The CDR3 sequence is CASSSRGGDQPQHF. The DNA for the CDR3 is TGTGCCAGCAGCTCCCGGGGGGGAGACCAGCCCCAGCATTTT.

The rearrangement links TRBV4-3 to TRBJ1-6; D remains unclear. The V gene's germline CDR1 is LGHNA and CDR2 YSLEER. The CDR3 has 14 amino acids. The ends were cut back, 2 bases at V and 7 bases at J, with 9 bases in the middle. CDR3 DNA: TGCGCCAGCAGCCAACAGGTCAGAAATTCACCCCTCCACTTT. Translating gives CASSQQVRNSPLHF.

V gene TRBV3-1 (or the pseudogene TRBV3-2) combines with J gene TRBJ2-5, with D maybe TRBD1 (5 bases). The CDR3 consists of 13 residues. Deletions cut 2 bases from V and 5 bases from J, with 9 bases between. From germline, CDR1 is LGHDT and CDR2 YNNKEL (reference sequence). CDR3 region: CASSQRGDETQYF. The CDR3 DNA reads TGTGCCAGCAGCCAAAGGGGTGACGAGACCCAGTACTTC.

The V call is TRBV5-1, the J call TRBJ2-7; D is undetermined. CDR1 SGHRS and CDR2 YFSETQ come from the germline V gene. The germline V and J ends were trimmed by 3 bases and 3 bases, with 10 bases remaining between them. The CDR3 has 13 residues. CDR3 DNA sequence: TGCGCCAGCAGCTCAAAGCTAGACTACGAGCAGTACTTC. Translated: CASSSKLDYEQYF.

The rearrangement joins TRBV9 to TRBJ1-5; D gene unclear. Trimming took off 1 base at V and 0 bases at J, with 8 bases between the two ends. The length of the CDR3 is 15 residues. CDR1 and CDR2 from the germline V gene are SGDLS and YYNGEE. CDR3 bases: TGTGCCAGCAGCGTAACACCTTATAGCAATCAGCCCCAGCATTTT. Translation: CASSVTPYSNQPQHF.

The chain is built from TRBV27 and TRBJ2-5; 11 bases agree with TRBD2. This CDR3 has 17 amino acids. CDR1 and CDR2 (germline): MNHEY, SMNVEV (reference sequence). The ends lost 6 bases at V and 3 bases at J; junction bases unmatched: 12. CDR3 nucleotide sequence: TGTGCCAGCAGATCGTCGACTAGCGGGGTCCCTAAAGAGACCCAGTACTTC. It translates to CASRSSTSGVPKETQYF.

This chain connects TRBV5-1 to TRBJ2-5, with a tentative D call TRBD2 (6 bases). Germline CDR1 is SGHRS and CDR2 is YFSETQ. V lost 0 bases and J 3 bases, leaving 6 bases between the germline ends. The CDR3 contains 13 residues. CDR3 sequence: CASSLGLEETQYF. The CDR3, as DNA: TGCGCCAGCAGCTTGGGACTAGAAGAGACCCAGTACTTC.

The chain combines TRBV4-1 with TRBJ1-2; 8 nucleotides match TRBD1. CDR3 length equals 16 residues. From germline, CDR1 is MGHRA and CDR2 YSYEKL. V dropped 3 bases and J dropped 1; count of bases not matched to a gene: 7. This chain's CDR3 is CASSQWTGTLNYGYTF. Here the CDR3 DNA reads TGCGCCAGCAGCCAGTGGACAGGGACACTTAACTATGGCTACACCTTC.

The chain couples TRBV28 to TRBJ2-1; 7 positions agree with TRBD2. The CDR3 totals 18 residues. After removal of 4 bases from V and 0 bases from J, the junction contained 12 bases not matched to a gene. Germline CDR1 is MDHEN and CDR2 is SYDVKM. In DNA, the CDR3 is TGTGCCAGCAGTTACGGACTAGGGGAGGCTAGCTCCTACAATGAGCAGTTCTTC. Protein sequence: CASSYGLGEASSYNEQFF.

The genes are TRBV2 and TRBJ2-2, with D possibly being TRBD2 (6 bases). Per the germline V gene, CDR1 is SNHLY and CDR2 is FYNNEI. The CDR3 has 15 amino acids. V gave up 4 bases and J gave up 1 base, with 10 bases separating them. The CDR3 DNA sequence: TGTGCCAGCAGTGTAAGGCGGGGGAACACCGGGGAGCTGTTTTTT. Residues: CASSVRRGNTGELFF.

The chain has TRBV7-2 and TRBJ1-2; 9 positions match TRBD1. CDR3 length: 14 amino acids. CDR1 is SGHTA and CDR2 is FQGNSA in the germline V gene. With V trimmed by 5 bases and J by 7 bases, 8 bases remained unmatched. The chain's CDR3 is CASSPTGTGFGYTF. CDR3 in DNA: TGTGCCAGCAGCCCCACGGGGACAGGGTTTGGCTACACCTTC.

For the CDR3, the DNA is TGTGCCAGCAGTTTTCGTAAAAGAGCAGATACGCAGTATTTT. This encodes CASSFRKRADTQYF. The J gene is TRBJ2-3, the V gene TRBV6-2 or TRBV6-3; D ambiguous. Per the germline V gene, CDR1 is MNHEY and CDR2 is SVGEGT. Deletions cut 4 bases from V and 4 bases from J, with 12 bases between. This CDR3 has 14 amino acids.

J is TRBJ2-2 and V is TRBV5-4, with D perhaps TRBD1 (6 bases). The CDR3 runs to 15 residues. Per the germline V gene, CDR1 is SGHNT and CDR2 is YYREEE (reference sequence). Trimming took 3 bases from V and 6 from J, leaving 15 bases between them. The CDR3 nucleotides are TGTGCCAGCAGCTCCTCTACCAGGGGTTCCGGGGAGCTGTTTTTT. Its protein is CASSSSTRGSGELFF.

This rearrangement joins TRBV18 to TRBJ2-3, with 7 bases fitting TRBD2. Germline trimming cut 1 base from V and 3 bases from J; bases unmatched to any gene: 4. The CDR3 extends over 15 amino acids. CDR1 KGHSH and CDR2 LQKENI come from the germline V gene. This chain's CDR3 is CASSPLLGGTDTQYF. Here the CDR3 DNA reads TGTGCCAGCTCACCACTCCTCGGGGGGACAGATACGCAGTATTTT.

Here the CDR3 DNA reads TGTGCCAGAGAACCGGGACAGGGCGCCCACGAGCAGTACGTC. Translation: CAREPGQGAHEQYV. V and J are TRBV5-3 and TRBJ2-7, with 9 positions matching TRBD1. TRBV5-3 counts as an open reading frame of uncertain function. CDR3 length equals 14 residues. V shed 7 bases and J 5 bases; nucleotides not matched to a gene: 10.

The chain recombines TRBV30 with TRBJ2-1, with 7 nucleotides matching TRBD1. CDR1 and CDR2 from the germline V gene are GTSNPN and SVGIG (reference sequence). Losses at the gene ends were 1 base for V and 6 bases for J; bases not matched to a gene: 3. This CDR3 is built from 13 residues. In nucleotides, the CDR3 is TGTGCCTGGAGTGGTGCAGGGGGCAATGAGCAGTTCTTC. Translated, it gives CAWSGAGGNEQFF.

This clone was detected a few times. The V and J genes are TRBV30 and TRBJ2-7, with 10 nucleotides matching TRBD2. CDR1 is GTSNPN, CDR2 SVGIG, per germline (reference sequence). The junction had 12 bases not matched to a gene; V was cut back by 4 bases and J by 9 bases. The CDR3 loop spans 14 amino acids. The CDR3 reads CAWNTPGAGGTQYF. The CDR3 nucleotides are TGTGCCTGGAATACTCCCGGAGCGGGGGGGACGCAGTACTTC.

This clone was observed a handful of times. The CDR3 DNA follows: TGTGCCAGCAGTGGCAGGGGGCAGACTGAAGCTTTCTTT. This codes for CASSGRGQTEAFF. The V call is TRBV6-2 or TRBV6-3, the J call TRBJ1-1; 8 bases align to TRBD1. Germline trimming cut 5 bases from V and 5 bases from J; bases unmatched to any gene: 4. Germline CDR1 MNHEY, CDR2 SVGEGT. The CDR3 loop spans 13 amino acids.

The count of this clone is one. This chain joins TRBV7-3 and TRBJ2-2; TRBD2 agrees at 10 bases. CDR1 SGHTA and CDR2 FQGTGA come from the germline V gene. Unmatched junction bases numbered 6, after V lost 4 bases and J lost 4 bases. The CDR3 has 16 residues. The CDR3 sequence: CASSYTSGVSTGELFF. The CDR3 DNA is TGTGCCAGCAGCTATACTAGCGGGGTTTCCACCGGGGAGCTGTTTTTT.

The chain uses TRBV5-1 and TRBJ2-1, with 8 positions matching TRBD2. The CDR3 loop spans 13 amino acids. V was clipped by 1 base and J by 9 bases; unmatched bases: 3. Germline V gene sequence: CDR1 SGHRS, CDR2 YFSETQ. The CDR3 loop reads CASSLMAGGEQFF. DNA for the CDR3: TGCGCCAGCAGCTTGATGGCGGGAGGTGAGCAGTTCTTC.

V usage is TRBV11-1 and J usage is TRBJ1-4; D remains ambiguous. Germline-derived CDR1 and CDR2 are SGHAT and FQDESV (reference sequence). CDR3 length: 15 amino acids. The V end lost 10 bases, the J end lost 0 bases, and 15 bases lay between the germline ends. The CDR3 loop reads CATRLRDATNEKLFF. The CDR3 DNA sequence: TGTGCCACCCGCCTGAGGGATGCAACTAATGAAAAACTGTTTTTT.

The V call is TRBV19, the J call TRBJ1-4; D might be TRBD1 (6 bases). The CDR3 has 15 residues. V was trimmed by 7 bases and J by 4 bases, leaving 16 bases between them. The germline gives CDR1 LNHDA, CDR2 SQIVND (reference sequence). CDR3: CASTPPGQNNEKLFF. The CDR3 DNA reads TGTGCCAGTACTCCACCGGGACAAAATAATGAAAAACTGTTTTTT.

For the CDR3, the DNA is TGTGCCAGCAGTGTGGGCAGGGTGGCAGATACGCAGTATTTT. Translating it yields CASSVGRVADTQYF. The chain couples TRBV2 to TRBJ2-3, with D perhaps matching TRBD1 (5 bases). From germline, CDR1 is SNHLY and CDR2 FYNNEI. This CDR3 has 14 amino acids. Trimming shortened V by 4 bases and J by 4 bases, and 12 bases separated the two germline ends.

As DNA, the CDR3 is TGTGCCATCTCGCGGGACTACGAGCAGTACTTC. Translation: CAISRDYEQYF. The chain uses TRBV10-3 and TRBJ2-7; TRBD2 is a possible D gene (6 bases). The germline CDR1 and CDR2 sequences are ENHRY and SYGVKD. V was shortened by 8 bases and J by 3 bases, with 8 bases between the two germline ends. This CDR3 region has 11 residues.

The CDR3, as DNA: TGTGCCAGCTCACTAAATAGCGGATCAACAGATACGCAGTATTTT. Amino acid sequence: CASSLNSGSTDTQYF. The chain joins TRBV18 to TRBJ2-3; D is possibly TRBD2 (6 bases). Trimming took off 4 bases at V and 3 bases at J, with 14 bases between the two ends. The V gene's germline CDR1 is KGHSH and CDR2 LQKENI. CDR3 length equals 15 residues.

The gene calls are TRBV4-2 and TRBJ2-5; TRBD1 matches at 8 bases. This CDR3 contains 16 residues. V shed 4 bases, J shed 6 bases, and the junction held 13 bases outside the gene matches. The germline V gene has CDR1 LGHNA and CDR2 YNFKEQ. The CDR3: CASSPTGQGSRKTQYF. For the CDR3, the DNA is TGTGCCAGCAGCCCTACCGGACAGGGCAGTAGAAAGACCCAGTACTTC.

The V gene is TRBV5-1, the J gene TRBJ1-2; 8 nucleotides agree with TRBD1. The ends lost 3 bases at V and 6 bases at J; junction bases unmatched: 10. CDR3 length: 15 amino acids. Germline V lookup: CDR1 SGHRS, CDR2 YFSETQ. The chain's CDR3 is CASSSAAGGANGYTF. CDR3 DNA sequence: TGCGCCAGCAGCTCGGCGGCAGGGGGCGCAAATGGCTACACCTTC.